Listed here are 20 T cell receptor beta chains from one sample, sequenced in a study of blood T cells in healthy people across ages. A second PCR of roughly 7 to 11 cycles used a sample-barcoded 5' primer and a J-beta primer mix. TCRdb reprocessed the 5' RACE reads via MiXCR and lists one record per CDR3 protein. The data contain about 570,000 distinct CDR3 sequences, 25% to 30% of them singletons. The source material was blood. The receptors here all came from a woman aged 70 to 79 in good health.

The chain employs TRBV20-1 and TRBJ2-1, with a tentative D call TRBD2 (5 bases). V gave up 1 base and J gave up 0 bases, with 13 bases separating them. Germline V CDR1 and CDR2: DFQATT, SNEGSKA (reference sequence). CDR3 length equals 16 residues. The CDR3 protein is CSARGRAVSSYNEQFF. DNA of the CDR3: TGCAGTGCTAGAGGCCGAGCGGTCAGCTCCTACAATGAGCAGTTCTTC.

The sample holds many counts of this clonotype. The chain employs TRBV11-3 and TRBJ2-2; the D is unclear. V was shortened by 3 bases and J by 6 bases, with 5 bases between the two germline ends. The CDR3 has 12 amino acids. Germline CDR1 and CDR2: SGHNT and YENEEA. The CDR3, as DNA: TGTGCCAGCAGCTTTCGAGCCGGGGAGCTGTTTTTT. Translated: CASSFRAGELFF.

This chain uses TRBV5-1 with TRBJ1-2; TRBD1 might be the D (6 bases). The length of the CDR3 is 16 residues. Germline V gene data show CDR1 as SGHRS and CDR2 as YFSETQ. V gave up 3 bases and J gave up 1 base, with 16 bases separating them. The CDR3, as DNA: TGCGCCAGCAGCTCGGGGGTGACAGGAGATAACTATGGCTACACCTTC. Its translation is CASSSGVTGDNYGYTF.

This clonotype was seen more than once but under ten times. The rearrangement joins TRBV10-3 to TRBJ2-5, with TRBD2 matching 10 bases. The J call is doubtful: the DNA matches TRBJ2-1 better. Germline V CDR1 and CDR2: ENHRY, SYGVKD. The CDR3 is made up of 13 amino acids. This CDR3 is CAITSGLAVEQFF. For the CDR3, the DNA is TGTGCCATCACTAGCGGACTAGCGGTAGAGCAGTTCTTC.

About this clonotype: Given the absence of the conserved phenylalanine or tryptophan at the CDR3 end, a read error is likely. The chain joins TRBV4-3 to TRBJ1-2; D not certain. Trimming removed 1 base from V and 3 bases from J, with 6 bases in between. This CDR3 is 13 amino acids long. Germline lookup yields CDR1 LGHNA and CDR2 YSLEER. The CDR3 spells CASSQAGDYGYTL. CDR3 nucleotide sequence: TGCGCCAGCAGCCAAGCGGGAGACTATGGCTACACCCTC.

This clonotype was seen more than once but under ten times. The chain has TRBV7-2 and TRBJ2-5, with 11 bases identical to TRBD2. CDR1 is SGHTA, CDR2 FQGNSA, per germline. With 6 bases clipped from V and 2 bases from J, the junction kept 2 bases outside the gene matches. The CDR3 spans 14 residues. CDR3 region: CASSSGGAQETQYF. The CDR3 DNA is TGTGCCAGCAGTAGCGGGGGGGCTCAAGAGACCCAGTACTTC.

In its sample, this clonotype was seen a few times. CDR3 in DNA: TGTGCCAGCAGCCGAGGAAGTCGGGGTGAAAAACTGTTTTTT. This translates into CASSRGSRGEKLFF. The chain uses TRBV7-9 and TRBJ1-4; D uncertain. The germline gives CDR1 SEHNR, CDR2 FQNEAQ (reference sequence). This CDR3 region has 14 residues. V shed 5 bases and J shed 7 bases, with 14 bases lying between them.

In its sample, this clonotype was seen a few times. The chain recombines TRBV20-1 with TRBJ2-3; TRBD2 matches 8 bases. The V segment lost 3 bases and the J segment 2 bases; nucleotides outside the gene matches: 4. CDR3 length: 14 residues. In germline, CDR1 is DFQATT, CDR2 SNEGSKA (reference sequence). The CDR3, as DNA: TGCAGTGCTAGTGGGACTAGACTCACAGATACGCAGTATTTT. Amino acid sequence: CSASGTRLTDTQYF.

This chain uses TRBV12-3 or TRBV12-4 with TRBJ1-2; TRBD1 is a possible D gene (6 bases). V gave up 7 bases and J gave up 7 bases, with 19 bases separating them. The CDR3 length is 14 residues. CDR3 region: CASKMTGGIRGYTF. The CDR3 nucleotides read TGTGCCAGCAAGATGACGGGGGGCATACGTGGCTACACCTTC.

The table lists this clonotype with a few counts. CDR3 coding DNA: TGCAGTGCGAGGGACAGGAGAAATGAAAAACTGTTTTTT. This codes for CSARDRRNEKLFF. V usage is TRBV20-1 and J usage is TRBJ1-4; 8 bases align to TRBD1. The CDR3 has 13 residues. V dropped 6 bases and J dropped 5; count of bases not matched to a gene: 5. In germline, CDR1 is DFQATT, CDR2 SNEGSKA (reference sequence).

This chain joins TRBV3-1 and TRBJ2-5, with 7 bases fitting TRBD1. The CDR3 is 15 residues long. CDR1 is LGHDT, CDR2 YNNKEL, per germline (reference sequence). V shed 2 bases, J shed 1 base, and the junction held 4 bases outside the gene matches. For the CDR3, the DNA is TGTGCCAGCAGCCAAAGGGGACAGAGCCAAGAGACCCAGTACTTC. Its translation: CASSQRGQSQETQYF.

Regarding this clonotype: One end of the junction is discordant with germline, which a read error may explain. This chain joins TRBV28 and TRBJ2-7; the match to TRBD2 covers 11 bases. CDR1 and CDR2 (germline): MDHEN, SYDVKM. The CDR3 runs 17 residues. CDR3 coding DNA: TGTGCCGGCAGTCCACCCCGTAGACTAGCGGGGACCTACGAGCAGTACTTC. Residues: CAGSPPRRLAGTYEQYF.

This clonotype was seen more than once but under ten times. V and J are TRBV20-1 and TRBJ2-7; maybe TRBD2 (6 bases). Germline CDR1 and CDR2: DFQATT and SNEGSKA (reference sequence). The germline V and J ends were trimmed by 1 base and 2 bases, with 9 bases remaining between them. CDR3 length equals 13 residues. The chain's CDR3 is CSARGGITYEQYF. As DNA, the CDR3 is TGCAGTGCTAGAGGCGGGATCACCTACGAGCAGTACTTC.

This rearrangement joins TRBV29-1 to TRBJ1-5; 9 nucleotides match TRBD1. V was clipped by 0 bases and J by 0 bases; unmatched bases: 15. This CDR3 region has 20 residues. Germline V gives CDR1 SQVTM, CDR2 ANQGSEA. The CDR3 DNA is TGCAGCGTTGAAGATATCCCGGGACAGGGCTGGAGGGATAGCAATCAGCCCCAGCATTTT. It is translated as CSVEDIPGQGWRDSNQPQHF. Full variable domain (missing parts from reference TRBV29-1 and TRBJ1-5): SAVISQKPSRDICQRGTSLTIQCQVDSQVTMMFWYRQQPGQSLTLIATANQGSEATYESGFVIDKFPISRPNLTFSTLTVSNMSPEDSSIYLCSVEDIPGQGWRDSNQPQHFGDGTRLSIL.

V is TRBV12-3 or TRBV12-4 and J is TRBJ1-2; 9 bases map to TRBD1. This CDR3 spans 14 amino acids. V dropped 4 bases and J dropped 4; count of bases not matched to a gene: 4. The CDR3: CASSSPGQGYGYTF. Here the CDR3 DNA reads TGTGCCAGCAGTTCACCGGGACAGGGCTATGGCTACACCTTC.

CDR3 in amino acids: CASSLGVTSSYNEQFF. The CDR3 coding sequence is TGTGCCAGCAGCTTAGGAGTGACTAGCTCCTACAATGAGCAGTTCTTC. V is TRBV7-8 and J is TRBJ2-1; TRBD2 might be the D (6 bases). Germline-derived CDR1 and CDR2 are SGHVS and FQNEAQ. CDR3 length: 16 amino acids. Trimming took 1 base from V and 0 from J, leaving 10 bases between them.

This clonotype was seen a few times. This chain uses TRBV24-1 with TRBJ2-5, with D hard to call. This CDR3 contains 13 residues. V was cut by 4 bases and J by 0 bases, with 5 bases left in between. Germline V CDR1 and CDR2: KGHDR, SFDVKD. The CDR3 reads CATSEANQETQYF. CDR3 DNA: TGTGCCACCAGTGAGGCGAACCAAGAGACCCAGTACTTC.

The table lists this clonotype with a few counts. The chain joins TRBV7-4 to TRBJ2-5, with TRBD1 as a possible D gene (6 bases). Per germline, CDR1 SGHVT and CDR2 SQSDAQ. The CDR3 length is 16 residues. V was cut by 2 bases and J by 3 bases, with 16 bases left in between. The CDR3 bases are TGTGCCAGCAGCTTACCCCACGGGACACTCGAAGAGACCCAGTACTTC. Translated, it gives CASSLPHGTLEETQYF.

This clonotype was counted between two and nine times. The V and J genes are TRBV7-3 and TRBJ2-2; D possibly matches TRBD1 or TRBD2 (5 bases each). The V end lost 2 bases, the J end lost 3 bases, and 19 bases lay between the germline ends. CDR3 length: 18 amino acids. From germline, CDR1 is SGHTA and CDR2 FQGTGA. For the CDR3, the DNA is TGTGCCAGCAGCTTAGGGACGCAAAGGGCAGACGACACCGGGGAGCTGTTTTTT. Its protein product is CASSLGTQRADDTGELFF.

This clonotype showed up just once. The gene calls are TRBV7-8 and TRBJ2-1, with 16 bases matching TRBD2. This CDR3 has 17 residues. The V gene's germline CDR1 is SGHVS and CDR2 FQNEAQ. Unmatched junction bases numbered 5, after V lost 5 bases and J lost 4 bases. The CDR3 sequence: CASSPGTSGGVYNEQFF. For the CDR3, the DNA is TGTGCCAGCAGCCCAGGGACTAGCGGGGGGGTATACAATGAGCAGTTCTTC.